Below, 29 T cell receptor beta chains from the same sample are listed, as sequenced in a study of T cells in Graves' hyperthyroidism and ophthalmopathy. RNA transcripts were the template for amplifying TCR beta CDR3 regions. Primed by the HTBI set, a first-round RT-PCR was run on the TCR CDR3. A single record per CDR3 protein comes from TCRdb applying MiXCR to the multiplex PCR reads. This sample has under 400,000 distinct CDR3 sequences, with 21% found just once. Sequencing was carried out using blood. These receptors came from a woman in her fifties or sixties with Graves' hyperthyroidism.

The chain is built from TRBV29-1 and TRBJ2-5; D gene unclear. The CDR3 is 17 residues long. Trimming shortened V by 0 bases and J by 4 bases, and 21 bases separated the two germline ends. Germline V gene sequence: CDR1 SQVTM, CDR2 ANQGSEA. CDR3 region: CSVEEKLTRYWRETQYF. DNA for the CDR3: TGCAGCGTTGAAGAAAAATTGACAAGGTATTGGAGAGAGACCCAGTACTTC.

This clonotype turned up a few times. Here the CDR3 DNA reads TGTGCCACAGGACAGGGAGGTTCACCCCTCCACTTT. Protein product: CATGQGGSPLHF. The chain employs TRBV10-3 and TRBJ1-6; 8 positions agree with TRBD1. The CDR3 loop spans 12 amino acids. Germline-derived CDR1 and CDR2 are ENHRY and SYGVKD. Trimming took 10 bases from V and 9 from J; bases not matched to a gene: 5.

This rearrangement joins TRBV7-8 to TRBJ1-1, with D tentatively TRBD1 (6 bases). V lost 2 bases and J 0 bases, leaving 22 bases between the germline ends. Germline V gene data show CDR1 as SGHVS and CDR2 as FQNEAQ. The CDR3 sequence is 19 residues long. The CDR3 sequence is CASSLSGRSRGSLNTEAFF. Written as DNA, the CDR3 is TGTGCCAGCAGCTTATCGGGGCGTAGCAGGGGAAGCCTGAACACTGAAGCTTTCTTT.

This clonotype has at least ten counts. The rearrangement joins TRBV28 to TRBJ2-1; 9 bases fit TRBD1. The germline CDR1 and CDR2 sequences are MDHEN and SYDVKM. Losses at the gene ends were 6 bases for V and 7 bases for J; bases not matched to a gene: 10. The CDR3 contains 15 residues. CDR3 region: CASSPVKTGGNEQFF. CDR3 in DNA: TGTGCCAGCAGCCCGGTCAAGACAGGGGGGAATGAGCAGTTCTTC. Based on the CDR3 plus reference TRBV28 and TRBJ2-1, the full variable domain is DVKVTQSSRYLVKRTGEKVFLECVQDMDHENMFWYRQDPGLGLRLIYFSYDVKMKEKGDIPEGYSVSREKKERFSLILESASTNQTSMYLCASSPVKTGGNEQFFGPGTRLTVL.

This clonotype has only a few counts. The chain links TRBV29-1 to TRBJ2-6; 7 nucleotides match TRBD1. Trimming removed 3 bases from V and 4 bases from J; junction bases left unmatched: 6. Germline CDR1 reads SQVTM; CDR2 reads ANQGSEA. This CDR3 contains 15 residues. As DNA, the CDR3 is TGCAGCGTTGACGCTACAGGGGCCGGGGCCAACGTCCTGACTTTC. It encodes CSVDATGAGANVLTF.

This chain links TRBV28 with TRBJ1-6; D perhaps matches TRBD1 (6 bases). The CDR3 covers 15 residues. V was shortened by 1 base and J by 6 bases, with 10 bases between the two germline ends. CDR1 and CDR2 from the germline V gene are MDHEN and SYDVKM. CDR3 loop: CASSLFRDINSPLHF. The CDR3, as DNA: TGTGCCAGCAGTTTATTCCGGGACATTAATTCACCCCTCCACTTT.

The genes are TRBV19 and TRBJ1-1; D remains unclear. V was trimmed by 2 bases and J by 3 bases, leaving 4 bases between them. Germline assignment: CDR1 LNHDA and CDR2 SQIVND (reference sequence). The CDR3 consists of 12 residues. In nucleotides, the CDR3 is TGTGCCAGTAGTATATTCGACACTGAAGCTTTCTTT. As protein: CASSIFDTEAFF.

The rearrangement uses TRBV12-3 or TRBV12-4 and TRBJ1-5; 7 bases line up with TRBD1. V was clipped by 6 bases and J by 1 base; unmatched bases: 6. The CDR3 runs to 15 residues. CDR3 loop: CASRSGGTSNQPQHF. CDR3 in DNA: TGTGCCAGCAGGTCAGGGGGTACGAGCAATCAGCCCCAGCATTTT.

CDR3 bases: TGTGCCAGCAGCTCCTTGGGACTAGCGAGAAACAATGAGCAGTTCTTC. As protein: CASSSLGLARNNEQFF. J is TRBJ2-1 and V is TRBV5-4; TRBD2 agrees at 10 bases. CDR3 length: 16 amino acids. J lost 5 bases, V lost 3 bases, and 8 bases had no gene match. CDR1 and CDR2 (germline): SGHNT, YYREEE (reference sequence).

There are many counts of this clonotype. The chain recombines TRBV2 with TRBJ2-7; D possibly corresponds to TRBD2 (6 bases). V dropped 2 bases and J dropped 4 bases, with 12 bases sitting between them. This CDR3 comprises 14 residues. Looked up from germline, CDR1 is SNHLY and CDR2 is FYNNEI. The CDR3 sequence is CASSEQEGRYEQYF. The CDR3 DNA reads TGTGCCAGCAGTGAACAGGAGGGCCGGTACGAGCAGTACTTC.

This clonotype was counted many times. The chain employs TRBV20-1 and TRBJ2-1; TRBD2 agrees at 7 bases. Trimming removed 4 bases from V and 5 bases from J; junction bases left unmatched: 8. CDR1 and CDR2 from the germline V gene are DFQATT and SNEGSKA (reference sequence). There are 14 residues in the CDR3. The DNA of the CDR3 is TGCAGTGCTAAACCCGGGACTAAAAACAATGAGCAGTTCTTC. The encoded protein is CSAKPGTKNNEQFF.

This clonotype appeared many times. This sequence joins TRBV15 and TRBJ2-1; a possible D gene is TRBD2 (5 bases). The V end lost 0 bases, the J end lost 8 bases, and 11 bases lay between the germline ends. The CDR3 runs to 14 residues. Germline V gives CDR1 LNHNV, CDR2 YYDKDF (reference sequence). Here the CDR3 DNA reads TGTGCCACCAGCAGAGAGGCGGGTTACGATGAGCAGTTCTTC. Translated: CATSREAGYDEQFF.

This clonotype came up many times. The rearrangement joins TRBV6-1 to TRBJ1-1, with D possibly TRBD1 on 5 matching bases. Germline V gene data show CDR1 as MNHNS and CDR2 as SASEGT. The CDR3 extends over 13 amino acids. Trimming shortened V by 7 bases and J by 4 bases, and 13 bases separated the two germline ends. DNA for the CDR3: TGTGCCAGCATCGATAGGGGAGGCACTGAAGCTTTCTTT. Protein: CASIDRGGTEAFF.

The chain couples TRBV6-2 or TRBV6-3 to TRBJ1-3, with 9 bases fitting TRBD1. CDR1 and CDR2 (germline): MNHEY, SVGEGT. J gave up 1 base and V 7 bases, and 8 bases lay outside the gene matches. CDR3 length: 16 residues. In DNA, the CDR3 is TGTGCCAGCATGAGACAGGGGGACTTATCTGGAAACACCATATATTTT. It translates to CASMRQGDLSGNTIYF.

This clonotype has a count of ten or more. This chain uses TRBV7-6 with TRBJ1-1; 7 nucleotides agree with TRBD1. CDR3 length equals 14 residues. The J segment lost 3 bases and the V segment lost 3 bases, leaving 4 bases of the junction unmatched. Germline CDR1 and CDR2: SGHVS and FNYEAQ. The CDR3 here is CASSLDRTYTEAFF. In DNA form, the CDR3 reads TGTGCCAGCAGCTTGGACAGGACGTACACTGAAGCTTTCTTT.

V usage is TRBV11-2 and J usage is TRBJ2-6; D not resolved. Germline CDR1 reads SGHAT; CDR2 reads FQNNGV. This CDR3 has 14 amino acids. V was shortened by 1 base and J by 8 bases, with 9 bases between the two germline ends. This CDR3 is CASSLGRIPNVLTF. As DNA, the CDR3 is TGTGCCAGCAGCTTAGGAAGAATCCCCAACGTCCTGACTTTC. Variable domain in full (rest from reference TRBV11-2 and TRBJ2-6): EAGVAQSPRYKIIEKRQSVAFWCNPISGHATLYWYQQILGQGPKLLIQFQNNGVVDDSQLPKDRFSAERLKGVDSTLKIQPAKLEDSAVYLCASSLGRIPNVLTFGAGSRLTVL.

This clonotype was recorded many times. The rearrangement uses TRBV10-1 and TRBJ2-5; 9 nucleotides match TRBD2. The J segment lost 2 bases and the V segment lost 2 bases, leaving 6 bases of the junction unmatched. The CDR3 consists of 16 residues. The germline gives CDR1 WNHNN, CDR2 SYGVQD (reference sequence). This chain's CDR3 is CASSEAVAGAQETQYF. The DNA of the CDR3 is TGCGCCAGCAGTGAGGCGGTAGCGGGGGCTCAAGAGACCCAGTACTTC.

This clonotype was recorded a few times. The gene calls are TRBV28 and TRBJ1-2, with D hard to call. The CDR3 covers 12 residues. Germline V lookup: CDR1 MDHEN, CDR2 SYDVKM. Between the trimmed V and J ends, which lost 5 bases and 8 bases, there was a span of 12 bases. The CDR3 here is CASSNSAWGYTF. CDR3 sequence (DNA): TGTGCCAGCAGTAATTCCGCCTGGGGCTACACCTTC.

This clonotype has at least ten counts. The CDR3 reads CASSSVGSANYGYTF. Written as DNA, the CDR3 is TGCGCCAGCAGCTCGGTGGGGAGCGCTAACTATGGCTACACCTTC. The chain recombines TRBV5-1 with TRBJ1-2; D is unresolved. V was shortened by 3 bases and J by 0 bases, with 12 bases between the two germline ends. The CDR3 totals 15 residues. Per the germline V gene, CDR1 is SGHRS and CDR2 is YFSETQ.

V and J are TRBV12-3 or TRBV12-4 and TRBJ1-1; no definite D call. V dropped 8 bases and J dropped 4 bases, with 17 bases sitting between them. This CDR3 comprises 14 residues. The CDR3 is CASGVTDFGTEAFF. The CDR3 DNA reads as TGTGCCAGCGGGGTGACGGATTTTGGCACTGAAGCTTTCTTT.

The gene calls are TRBV10-3 and TRBJ2-1, with 10 bases that match TRBD2. The germline CDR1 and CDR2 sequences are ENHRY and SYGVKD. The CDR3 covers 15 residues. After removal of 7 bases from V and 5 bases from J, the junction contained 8 bases not matched to a gene. The CDR3 nucleotides are TGTGCCATCACTCCGACTAGCGGGCTCAACAATGAGCAGTTCTTC. It codes for CAITPTSGLNNEQFF.

On this clonotype itself: A much larger clone differs by one base, so this may be a read error. The chain combines TRBV28 with TRBJ2-7; D is undetermined. This CDR3 comprises 11 residues. Germline values: CDR1 MDHEN, CDR2 SYDVKM. CDR3 sequence: CASGFTYEQYF. The CDR3, as DNA: TGTGCCAGCGGTTTTACCTACGAGCAGTACTTC.

This rearrangement joins TRBV10-2 to TRBJ2-3; weak D call: TRBD2 (6 bases). Trimming pared 6 bases from V and 5 bases from J, leaving 21 bases between. Germline CDR1 reads WSHSY; CDR2 reads SAAADI. This CDR3 has 16 amino acids. The CDR3 loop is CASRDMGGPLIDTQYF. The CDR3 coding sequence is TGCGCCAGCAGAGATATGGGAGGTCCGCTAATAGATACGCAGTATTTT.

The V call is TRBV19, the J call TRBJ1-6; 7 bases match TRBD1. The V and J ends lost 8 bases and 8 bases, in that order; junction bases with no gene match: 9. The CDR3 runs 14 residues. Germline lookup yields CDR1 LNHDA and CDR2 SQIVND (reference sequence). The CDR3 sequence: CASSTGRLYSPLHF. As DNA, the CDR3 is TGTGCCAGTTCGACAGGGAGGCTATATTCACCCCTCCACTTT.

This clonotype was recorded a few times. V usage is TRBV11-3 and J usage is TRBJ2-7; 7 bases agree with TRBD2. Germline CDR1 SGHNT, CDR2 YENEEA. This CDR3 has 14 amino acids. V dropped 5 bases and J dropped 0; count of bases not matched to a gene: 4. The CDR3 DNA reads TGTGCCAGCAGCCCCCGGGGGGACTCCTACGAGCAGTACTTC. This encodes CASSPRGDSYEQYF.

This clonotype was observed at least ten times. The J gene is TRBJ1-2, the V gene TRBV5-1; possibly TRBD1 for D (5 bases). Germline CDR1 and CDR2: SGHRS and YFSETQ. This CDR3 has 13 residues. The ends were cut back, 4 bases at V and 5 bases at J, with 12 bases in the middle. CDR3 DNA: TGCGCCAGCAGCCTAGACAGCGGATATGGCTACACCTTC. It is translated as CASSLDSGYGYTF.

The chain uses TRBV5-1 and TRBJ2-5, with 11 nucleotides matching TRBD2. There are 16 residues in the CDR3. V shed 0 bases, J shed 5 bases, and the junction held 6 bases outside the gene matches. CDR1 SGHRS and CDR2 YFSETQ come from the germline V gene. As DNA, the CDR3 is TGCGCCAGCAGCTTGGAACTAGCGGGAGCCCGTGAGACCCAGTACTTC. Its protein product is CASSLELAGARETQYF.

The table lists this clonotype with many counts. The chain couples TRBV10-3 to TRBJ1-2; D uncertain. CDR3 length: 13 residues. V was pared by 6 bases and J by 3 bases, with 11 bases between. Looked up from germline, CDR1 is ENHRY and CDR2 is SYGVKD. CDR3 nucleotide sequence: TGTGCCATCAGCGCCGTCGGATACTATGGCTACACCTTC. Its protein is CAISAVGYYGYTF.

This clonotype was seen at least ten times. One end of the junction does not line up with germline, which may come from a read error. CDR3 nucleotide sequence: TGCGCCAGCAGCTTGGGGAGGGACTACGAGCAGTACTTC. It specifies CASSLGRDYEQYF. The chain uses TRBV7-9 and TRBJ2-7; 7 bases map to TRBD2. The CDR3 is 13 residues long. From germline, CDR1 is SEHNR and CDR2 FQNEAQ (reference sequence).